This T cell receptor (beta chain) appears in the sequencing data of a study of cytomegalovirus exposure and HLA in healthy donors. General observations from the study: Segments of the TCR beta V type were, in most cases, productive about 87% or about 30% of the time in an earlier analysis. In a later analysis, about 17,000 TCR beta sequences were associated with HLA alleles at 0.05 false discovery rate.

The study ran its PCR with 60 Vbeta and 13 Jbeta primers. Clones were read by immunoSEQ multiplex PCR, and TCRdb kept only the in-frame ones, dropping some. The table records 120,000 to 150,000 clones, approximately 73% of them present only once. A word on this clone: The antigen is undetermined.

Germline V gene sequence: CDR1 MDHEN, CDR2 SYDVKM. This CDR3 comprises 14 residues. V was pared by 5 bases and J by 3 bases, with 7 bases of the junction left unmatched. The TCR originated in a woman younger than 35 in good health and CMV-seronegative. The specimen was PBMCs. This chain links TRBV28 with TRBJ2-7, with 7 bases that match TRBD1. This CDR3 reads CASSTHWDSYEQYF. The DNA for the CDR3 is TGTGCCAGCAGTACCCACTGGGACAGCTACGAGCAGTACTTC.